The text below deals with one T cell receptor (beta chain). Antigen unknown. The length of the CDR3 is 13 residues. Per germline, CDR1 SQVTM and CDR2 ANQGSEA. Amplification used 60 Vbeta primers and 13 Jbeta primers. The repertoire was sequenced with immunoSEQ multiplex PCR; TCRdb's copy has only in-frame clones and lacks some. This sample has roughly 120,000 clones; roughly 82% occur once, and the top ten carry 13%. The sample belongs to a study of cytomegalovirus exposure and HLA in healthy donors. Study-wide findings and caveats: A highly shared variant cluster was judged a likely technical artifact. V- and J-gene trimming of TCR beta was linked (in a later analysis) to a missense DCLRE1C variant.

The sequence was obtained from a woman in her forties in good health and CMV-seropositive. The V and J genes are TRBV29-1 and TRBJ2-5; 9 bases match TRBD1. The J call is uncertain, as TRBJ2-7 better fits the DNA end. Specimen: PBMCs. CDR3 bases: TGCAGCGTTGAGGGGACAGGGACTCACGAGCAGTACTTC. Translated, it gives CSVEGTGTHEQYF.